These T cell receptor beta chains were read from a single sample in a study of blood T cells in healthy people across ages. TCRdb reanalysed the 5' RACE reads using MiXCR and keeps one entry per CDR3 protein. The sample has about 730,000 distinct CDR3 sequences, roughly 47% seen once. Material for sequencing was blood. These receptors all stem from a woman aged 60-70 years in good health. Both conserved end residues are part of each CDR3. A D gene is named only where the DNA matches it firmly. Expanded clones are given a class, and other clones once, few, many or no size at all.

d_call	v_call	j_call	clone_size	cdr3_aa	cdr3_nt
TRBD1	TRBV5-1	TRBJ2-1	-	CASRFRTGPSSYNEQFF	TGCGCCAGCAGGTTCCGGACAGGACCGAGCTCCTACAATGAGCAGTTCTTC
-	TRBV3-1	TRBJ1-1	-	CASSQGVGAFF	TGTGCCAGCAGCCAAGGGGTTGGGGCTTTCTTT
-	TRBV20-1	TRBJ2-7	many	CSARIYGGSYEQYF	TGCAGTGCTAGAATTTACGGCGGATCCTACGAGCAGTACTTC
TRBD1	TRBV11-3	TRBJ2-4	-	CASSNRDRRNIQYF	TGTGCCAGCAGCAACCGGGACAGGAGAAACATTCAGTACTTC
-	TRBV4-2	TRBJ2-1	few	CASSKDRNSYNGQFF	TGTGCCAGCAGCAAGGACAGAAACTCCTACAATGGGCAGTTCTTC
-	TRBV15	TRBJ2-5	few	CATSRVSGKETQYF	TGTGCCACCAGCAGAGTGTCAGGGAAAGAGACCCAGTACTTC
-	TRBV7-9	TRBJ2-7	-	CASSLVESSYEQYF	TGTGCCAGCAGCTTAGTTGAGAGCTCCTACGAGCAGTACTTC
TRBD1	TRBV28	TRBJ2-1	once	CASSVQGAHYEQFF	TGTGCCAGCAGTGTTCAGGGGGCACACTATGAGCAGTTCTTC
-	TRBV5-6	TRBJ2-1	-	CASTLDLQETQFF	TGTGCCAGCACCCTAGATCTCCAAGAGACCCAGTTCTTC
-	TRBV20-1	TRBJ2-1	many	CSASLLWNEQFF	TGCAGTGCTAGCCTCCTATGGAATGAGCAGTTCTTC
TRBD1	TRBV7-2	TRBJ2-5	-	CASSLGGQDLAQYF	TGTGCCAGCAGCTTAGGGGGACAGGATTTAGCGCAGTACTTC
-	TRBV6-2/TRBV6-3	TRBJ2-7	-	CASGTTYNEQYF	TGTGCCAGCGGGACCACCTACAATGAGCAGTACTTC
-	TRBV18	TRBJ2-7	few	CATTQTGGTSSEQYF	TGTGCCACAACCCAAACGGGGGGCACCTCAAGCGAGCAGTACTTC